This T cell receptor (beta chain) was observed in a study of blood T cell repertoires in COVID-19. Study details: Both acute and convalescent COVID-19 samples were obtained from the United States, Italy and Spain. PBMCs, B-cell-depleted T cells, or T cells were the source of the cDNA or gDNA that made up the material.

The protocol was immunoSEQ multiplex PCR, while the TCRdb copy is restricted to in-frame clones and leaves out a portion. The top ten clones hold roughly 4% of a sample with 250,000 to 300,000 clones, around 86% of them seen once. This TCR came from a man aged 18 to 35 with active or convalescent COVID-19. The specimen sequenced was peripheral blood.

The CDR3 DNA reads as TGTGCCACCCGACCTGGGACAGGCCCCGGTGAGCAGTTCTTC. Its translation: CATRPGTGPGEQFF. The chain joins TRBV2 to TRBJ2-1, with 8 bases that match TRBD1. The trim removed 10 bases at V and 9 bases at J, leaving 14 bases unmatched. CDR3 length: 14 amino acids. CDR1 and CDR2 (germline): SNHLY, FYNNEI.